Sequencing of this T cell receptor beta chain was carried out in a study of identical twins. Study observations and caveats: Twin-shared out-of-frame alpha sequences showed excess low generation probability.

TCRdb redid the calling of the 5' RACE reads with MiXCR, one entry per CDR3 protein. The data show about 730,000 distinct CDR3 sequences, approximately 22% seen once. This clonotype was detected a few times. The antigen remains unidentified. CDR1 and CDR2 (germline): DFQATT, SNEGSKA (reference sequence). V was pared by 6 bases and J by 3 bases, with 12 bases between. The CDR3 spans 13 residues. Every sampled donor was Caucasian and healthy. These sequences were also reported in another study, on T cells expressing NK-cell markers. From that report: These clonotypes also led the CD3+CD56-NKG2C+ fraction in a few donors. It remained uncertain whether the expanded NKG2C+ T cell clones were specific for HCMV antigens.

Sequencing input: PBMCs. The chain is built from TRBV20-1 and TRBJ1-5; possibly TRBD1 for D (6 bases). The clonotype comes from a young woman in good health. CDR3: CSALGHNNQPQHF. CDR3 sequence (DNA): TGCAGTGCGTTGGGACACAACAATCAGCCCCAGCATTTT.